These 23 T cell receptor beta chains originate from one sample sequenced in a study of blood T cell repertoires in COVID-19. Sequencing was performed with immunoSEQ multiplex PCR; in TCRdb, only in-frame clones are kept and a portion is missing. Of 65,000 to 90,000 clones in the sample, about 72% are singletons; the top ten hold approximately 15%. Sequenced input: peripheral blood. The receptors shown here come from a man aged 70-80 years with active or convalescent COVID-19.

This rearrangement joins TRBV11-3 to TRBJ1-4, with TRBD1 matching over 8 bases. Trimming removed 5 bases from V and 6 bases from J; junction bases left unmatched: 11. Germline CDR1 is SGHNT and CDR2 is YENEEA. CDR3 length: 16 residues. The CDR3 sequence: CASSLGSGTGDEKLFF. The CDR3 nucleotides read TGTGCCAGCAGCCTAGGATCCGGGACAGGTGATGAAAAACTGTTTTTT. Full variable domain (remainder filled in from reference TRBV11-3 and TRBJ1-4): EAGVVQSPRYKIIEKKQPVAFWCNPISGHNTLYWYLQNLGQGPELLIRYENEEAVDDSQLPKDRFSAERLKGVDSTLKIQPAELGDSAVYLCASSLGSGTGDEKLFFGSGTQLSVL.

The gene calls are TRBV2 and TRBJ1-1, with a tentative D call TRBD1 (6 bases). Trimming removed 6 bases at V and 4 bases at J, with 15 bases between. CDR1 SNHLY and CDR2 FYNNEI come from the germline V gene. The CDR3 covers 14 residues. The CDR3 sequence: CASREQGRVTEAFF. The CDR3 DNA reads TGTGCCAGCAGAGAACAGGGCAGAGTCACTGAAGCTTTCTTT.

The V and J genes are TRBV5-6 and TRBJ1-6, with TRBD1 matching 9 bases. Germline values: CDR1 SGHDT, CDR2 YYEEEE. V trimming: 5 bases; J trimming: 3 bases; junction bases outside the gene matches: 6. The CDR3 is made up of 16 amino acids. This CDR3 is CASRRAGQGYNSPLHF. The CDR3 DNA sequence: TGTGCCAGCAGACGGGCGGGACAGGGCTATAATTCACCCCTCCACTTT.

The V call is TRBV5-5, the J call TRBJ1-1, with 7 positions matching TRBD1. Germline trimming cut 3 bases from V and 1 base from J; bases unmatched to any gene: 0. The CDR3 runs 13 residues. Germline lookup yields CDR1 SGHKS and CDR2 YYEKEE (reference sequence). CDR3 in DNA: TGTGCCAGCAGCTGGGACAGGAACACTGAAGCTTTCTTT. Translating gives CASSWDRNTEAFF.

The chain uses TRBV30 and TRBJ2-7; a weak D match, TRBD2 (6 bases). Trimming stripped 3 bases from V and 3 bases from J, with 15 bases between. The CDR3 is 14 residues long. Germline V gene data show CDR1 as GTSNPN and CDR2 as SVGIG (reference sequence). CDR3 coding DNA: TGTGCCTGGAGCATCTCCGGGGGACGCTACGAGCAGTACTTC. Translating gives CAWSISGGRYEQYF. Full variable domain (rest looked up from reference TRBV30 and TRBJ2-7): SQTIHQWPATLVQPVGSPLSLECTVEGTSNPNLYWYRQAAGRGLQLLFYSVGIGQISSEVPQNLSASRPQDRQFILSSKKLLLSDSGFYLCAWSISGGRYEQYFGPGTRLTVT.

This clone was recorded only once. The chain joins TRBV28 to TRBJ2-7, with a tentative D call TRBD2 (6 bases). The V and J ends lost 10 bases and 2 bases respectively, with 18 bases between them. The CDR3 is 14 amino acids. Germline loops: CDR1 MDHEN, CDR2 SYDVKM. CDR3 DNA: TGTGCCAACCTCTGGAGGGGCGAAACCTACGAGCAGTACTTC. It specifies CANLWRGETYEQYF.

The chain carries TRBV2 and TRBJ2-3; 14 positions match TRBD2. The CDR3 is 16 amino acids. CDR1 and CDR2 from the germline V gene are SNHLY and FYNNEI. After removal of 6 bases from V and 6 bases from J, the junction contained 8 bases not matched to a gene. DNA for the CDR3: TGTGCCAGCAGATACGGACTAGCGGGGGGACTGGATACGCAGTATTTT. The encoded protein is CASRYGLAGGLDTQYF.

This sequence joins TRBV5-1 and TRBJ2-3; D unclear. CDR3 length: 14 residues. Germline-derived CDR1 and CDR2 are SGHRS and YFSETQ. V was clipped by 4 bases and J by 0 bases, with 9 bases between them. The CDR3 loop is CASSTGFSTDTQYF. Here the CDR3 DNA reads TGCGCCAGCAGCACCGGGTTTAGCACAGATACGCAGTATTTT.

This clone came up a few times. The CDR3 DNA sequence: TGTGCCAGCGCCGGGGTCACCGGGGAGCTGTTTTTT. Protein: CASAGVTGELFF. The chain uses TRBV12-3 or TRBV12-4 and TRBJ2-2, with a possible D match to TRBD2 (5 bases). This CDR3 spans 12 amino acids. Trimming left V 8 bases short and J 4 bases short, with 8 bases between.

CDR3 in amino acids: CASRRWGTGGGTEAFF. Here the CDR3 DNA reads TGTGCCAGCAGGAGATGGGGGACAGGGGGTGGAACTGAAGCTTTCTTT. This chain connects TRBV7-3 to TRBJ1-1; 11 bases fit TRBD1. J was trimmed by 5 bases and V by 6 bases; bases with no gene match: 11. Germline V lookup: CDR1 SGHTA, CDR2 FQGTGA. The CDR3 loop spans 16 amino acids.

The CDR3: CASSLGGNSYEQYF. DNA of the CDR3: TGTGCCAGCAGCTTAGGGGGAAACTCCTACGAGCAGTACTTC. The chain links TRBV5-4 to TRBJ2-7; a weak D match, TRBD1 (6 bases). The germline V gene has CDR1 SGHNT and CDR2 YYREEE (reference sequence). This CDR3 comprises 14 residues. The V and J ends lost 2 bases and 0 bases respectively, with 9 bases between them.

V gene TRBV13 combines with J gene TRBJ1-6, with 7 bases aligning to TRBD1. Germline V CDR1 and CDR2: PRHDT, FYEKMQ (reference sequence). Unmatched junction bases numbered 8, after V lost 0 bases and J lost 9 bases. The CDR3 consists of 16 residues. This CDR3 reads CASSLGLGTVASPLHF. CDR3 sequence (DNA): TGTGCCAGCAGCTTAGGCCTCGGGACAGTGGCTTCACCCCTCCACTTT.

J is TRBJ1-5 and V is TRBV6-6, with 7 positions matching TRBD1. The CDR3 is made up of 14 amino acids. V trimming: 4 bases; J trimming: 4 bases; junction bases outside the gene matches: 4. Looked up from germline, CDR1 is MNHNY and CDR2 is SVGAGI (reference sequence). The CDR3 DNA follows: TGTGCCAGCAGTTCCACAGGGGAGAATCAGCCCCAGCATTTT. This translates into CASSSTGENQPQHF.

The V call is TRBV14, the J call TRBJ2-7; D perhaps matches TRBD2 (5 bases). The CDR3 extends over 13 amino acids. Looked up from germline, CDR1 is SGHDN and CDR2 is FVKESK. V lost 6 bases, J lost 6 bases, and 15 bases lay in between. CDR3 coding DNA: TGTGCCAGCAGGAGGGAGTCGACCGGCGAGCAGTACTTC. It yields the protein CASRRESTGEQYF. The complete variable domain, with remaining parts taken from reference TRBV14 and TRBJ2-7, reads EAGVTQFPSHSVIEKGQTVTLRCDPISGHDNLYWYRRVMGKEIKFLLHFVKESKQDESGMPNNRFLAERTGGTYSTLKVQPAELEDSGVYFCASRRESTGEQYFGPGTRLTVT.

This rearrangement joins TRBV28 to TRBJ2-2; 7 bases line up with TRBD1. Germline-derived CDR1 and CDR2 are MDHEN and SYDVKM. The CDR3 consists of 17 residues. The junction had 14 bases not matched to a gene; V was cut back by 8 bases and J by 2 bases. The CDR3 sequence: CASLPTPGTENTGELFF. CDR3 nucleotide sequence: TGTGCCAGCCTTCCTACCCCCGGGACAGAAAACACCGGGGAGCTGTTTTTT.

This clone was seen a handful of times. The V gene is TRBV5-1, the J gene TRBJ2-1; no clear D. The CDR3 has 14 residues. Germline CDR1 SGHRS, CDR2 YFSETQ. Deletions cut 5 bases from V and 2 bases from J, with 11 bases between. The CDR3 nucleotides read TGCGCCAGCAGTTCTCAAGCTCCCTACAATGAGCAGTTCTTC. Protein product: CASSSQAPYNEQFF.

The V call is TRBV10-3, the J call TRBJ2-7; possible D gene TRBD2, 6 bases. Trimming removed 0 bases from V and 4 bases from J, with 7 bases in between. The germline V gene encodes CDR1 ENHRY and CDR2 SYGVKD. The CDR3 contains 13 residues. The CDR3 nucleotides are TGTGCCATCAGTGAGTCGGGGGGATACGAGCAGTACTTC. Encoded protein: CAISESGGYEQYF.

The chain is built from TRBV7-8 and TRBJ1-1; D is unclear. The CDR3 consists of 15 residues. Deletions cut 2 bases from V and 3 bases from J, with 13 bases between. Germline CDR1 reads SGHVS; CDR2 reads FQNEAQ. CDR3 amino acids: CASSLRTPRDTEAFF. For the CDR3, the DNA is TGTGCCAGCAGCTTAAGGACTCCGAGGGACACTGAAGCTTTCTTT.

CDR3 DNA: TGCGCCAGCAGCAGGGACTCCCACACCGGGGAGCTGTTTTTT. It encodes CASSRDSHTGELFF. The chain has TRBV5-1 and TRBJ2-2; perhaps TRBD2 as D (6 bases). V lost 4 bases and J 3 bases, leaving 10 bases between the germline ends. Germline CDR1 SGHRS, CDR2 YFSETQ. This CDR3 contains 14 residues.

The chain couples TRBV30 to TRBJ1-5, with unresolved D. CDR1 and CDR2 from the germline V gene are GTSNPN and SVGIG (reference sequence). V dropped 2 bases and J dropped 5 bases, with 10 bases sitting between them. The CDR3 runs 13 residues. CDR3 sequence reads: CAWSPTEDQPQHF. The CDR3 DNA follows: TGTGCCTGGAGTCCGACGGAGGATCAGCCCCAGCATTTT.

The chain has TRBV2 and TRBJ2-1; D is perhaps TRBD1 (6 bases). The CDR3 covers 12 residues. Trimming pared 4 bases from V and 9 bases from J, leaving 10 bases between. Germline V gene sequence: CDR1 SNHLY, CDR2 FYNNEI. The CDR3 DNA reads as TGTGCCAGCAGTGCACAGGGCGGTGAGCAGTTCTTC. Its translation is CASSAQGGEQFF.

This clone was picked up a small number of times. J is TRBJ2-2 and V is TRBV2; D unresolved. V lost 4 bases and J 0 bases, leaving 6 bases between the germline ends. The length of the CDR3 is 14 residues. Germline V gene lookup returns CDR1 SNHLY and CDR2 FYNNEI. CDR3 nucleotides: TGTGCCAGCAGTGTGCTAGCGAACACCGGGGAGCTGTTTTTT. It encodes CASSVLANTGELFF.

V usage is TRBV3-1 (or the pseudogene TRBV3-2) and J usage is TRBJ1-2, with TRBD1 as a possible D gene (6 bases). Trimming left V 6 bases short and J 5 bases short, with 13 bases between. CDR1 is LGHDT and CDR2 is YNNKEL in the germline V gene (reference sequence). The CDR3 extends over 13 amino acids. The CDR3 DNA sequence: TGTGCCAGCAGAACACAGGGAATTTATGGCTACACCTTC. This translates into CASRTQGIYGYTF.